The clone carrying this T cell receptor beta chain is medium-sized in the sample. The antigen is undetermined. The sample is drawn from a study of Graves' ophthalmopathy and Graves' hyperthyroidism. Findings of the study overall: Most thyroid-expanded clonotypes exceeding 0.001 frequency were also found in blood.

CDR3 regions of TCR beta were amplified from RNA transcripts. The authors performed first-round RT-PCR with HTBI primers and then a second-round multiplex PCR. TCRdb recomputed calls from the multiplex PCR reads with MiXCR, one row per CDR3 protein. The sample holds about 210,000 distinct CDR3 sequences, less than 30% seen once. Between the trimmed V and J ends, which lost 4 bases and 5 bases, there was a span of 14 bases. The CDR3 has 14 amino acids. CDR1 is MNHNS and CDR2 is SASEGT in the germline V gene. Sequencing was performed on peripheral blood. The chain couples TRBV6-1 to TRBJ2-5, with D perhaps being TRBD1 or TRBD2 (5 bases each). The source is a man aged 45-65 years with Graves' ophthalmopathy. The CDR3 region has the DNA TGTGCCAGCAGTGCACAGCAGGGAGTGGAGACCCAGTACTTC. It specifies CASSAQQGVETQYF.